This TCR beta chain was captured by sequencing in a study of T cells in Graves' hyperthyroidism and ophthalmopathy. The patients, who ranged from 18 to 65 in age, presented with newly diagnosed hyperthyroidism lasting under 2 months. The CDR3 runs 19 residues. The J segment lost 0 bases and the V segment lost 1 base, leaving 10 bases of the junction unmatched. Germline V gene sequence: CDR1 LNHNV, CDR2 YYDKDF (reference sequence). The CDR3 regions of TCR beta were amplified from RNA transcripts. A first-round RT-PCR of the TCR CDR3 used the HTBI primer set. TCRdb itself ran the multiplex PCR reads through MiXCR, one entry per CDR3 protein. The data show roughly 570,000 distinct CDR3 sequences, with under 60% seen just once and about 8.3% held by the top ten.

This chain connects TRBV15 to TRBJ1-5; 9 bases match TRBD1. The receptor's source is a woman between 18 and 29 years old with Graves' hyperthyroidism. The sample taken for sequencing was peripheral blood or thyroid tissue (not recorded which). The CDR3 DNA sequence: TGTGCCACCAGCAGAGGGGGGCCGGGACAGGGATATAGCAATCAGCCCCAGCATTTT. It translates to CATSRGGPGQGYSNQPQHF.